Each of the 8 T cell receptor beta chains below was sequenced from the same sample in a study of T cells in Graves' hyperthyroidism and ophthalmopathy. The TCR beta CDR3 regions underwent amplification using RNA transcripts as the source. With the HTBI primer set, the TCR CDR3 went through a first round of RT-PCR. TCRdb re-analysed the multiplex PCR reads in MiXCR, keeping a single row per CDR3 protein. The sample holds about 420,000 distinct CDR3 sequences, approximately 14% seen once. Source material: blood. These receptors all come from a woman younger than 35 with Graves' hyperthyroidism.

This clonotype turned up a few times. The chain uses TRBV15 and TRBJ1-4; D is unresolved. Germline CDR1 and CDR2: LNHNV and YYDKDF (reference sequence). The CDR3 is 13 residues long. Deletions cut 7 bases from V and 5 bases from J, with 11 bases between. Here the CDR3 DNA reads TGTGCCACCACCGAGGGCAGCAATGAAAAACTGTTTTTT. Its protein product is CATTEGSNEKLFF.

Ten or more counts support this clonotype. The chain joins TRBV29-1 to TRBJ1-2; 8 bases are a match to TRBD1. CDR3 length: 15 amino acids. After removal of 7 bases from V and 4 bases from J, the junction contained 14 bases not matched to a gene. Germline loops: CDR1 SQVTM, CDR2 ANQGSEA. CDR3 nucleotide sequence: TGCAGCGGCCACAGGGGGTATGGAGGTAGCTATGGCTACACCTTC. Amino acids: CSGHRGYGGSYGYTF.

The sample holds many counts of this clonotype. The junction does not match germline at one end; this may be a read error. The gene calls are TRBV7-7 and TRBJ2-5; TRBD2 matches at 8 bases. This CDR3 has 19 amino acids. CDR1 is SSHAT, CDR2 FNYEAQ, per germline (reference sequence). CDR3 region: CASSLEIAGSGGSQETQYF. In DNA form, the CDR3 reads TGTGCTAGCAGCCTCGAGATAGCGGGGAGTGGGGGTTCACAAGAGACCCAGTACTTC.

The sample holds many counts of this clonotype. The chain combines TRBV28 with TRBJ2-7; TRBD1 matches 7 bases. CDR1 and CDR2 from the germline V gene are MDHEN and SYDVKM. V lost 10 bases, J lost 3 bases, and 12 bases stayed unmatched. CDR3 length: 14 amino acids. The CDR3 nucleotides are TGTGCCACCGTTTTAACAGGGGCACACTACGAGCAGTACTTC. The encoded protein is CATVLTGAHYEQYF.

A few counts support this clonotype. V gene TRBV5-1 combines with J gene TRBJ1-6, with D hard to call. The CDR3 spans 12 residues. CDR1 and CDR2 from the germline V gene are SGHRS and YFSETQ. Trimming took off 4 bases at V and 6 bases at J, with 5 bases between the two ends. The CDR3 sequence is CASSQVNSPLHF. CDR3 nucleotides: TGCGCCAGCAGCCAGGTTAATTCACCCCTCCACTTT.

The chain couples TRBV27 to TRBJ1-2; 7 positions match TRBD1. Germline V CDR1 and CDR2: MNHEY, SMNVEV (reference sequence). The CDR3 has 15 amino acids. V gave up 5 bases and J gave up 5 bases; unmatched junction bases: 11. CDR3 amino acids: CASSPGQAAVYGYTF. The CDR3 DNA reads TGTGCCAGCAGTCCAGGACAGGCGGCGGTTTATGGCTACACCTTC.

This clonotype has more than one count but fewer than ten. This chain links TRBV9 with TRBJ1-3; D unresolved. CDR3 length equals 16 residues. CDR1 and CDR2 from the germline V gene are SGDLS and YYNGEE. V was trimmed by 0 bases and J by 0 bases, leaving 10 bases between them. The CDR3 region is CASSVDQLPSGNTIYF. The CDR3 bases are TGTGCCAGCAGCGTAGATCAGCTACCCTCTGGAAACACCATATATTTT.

At least ten counts were recorded for this clonotype. The chain has TRBV6-1 and TRBJ2-7; D is undetermined. The CDR3 loop spans 13 amino acids. The V gene lost 5 bases and the J gene lost 7 bases, with 15 bases spanning the gap. Per the germline V gene, CDR1 is MNHNS and CDR2 is SASEGT. The CDR3 sequence: CASSSGQSWEQYF. The CDR3 coding sequence is TGTGCCAGCAGTTCCGGGCAGTCGTGGGAGCAGTACTTC.